A single sample is the source of the 25 T cell receptor beta chains below, sequenced in a study of T cell clusters in autoimmune cytopenias. Multiplex touch-down PCR amplified TRB using TRB-A and TRB-B pools in one tube. TCRdb re-called the multiplex PCR reads and gives one entry per CDR3 protein, without DNA. The sample table sets out 5,000 to 6,500 distinct CDR3 sequences. Each sample's input was around 270 ng genomic DNA, some 38,000 genome equivalents. Material: peripheral blood. Source of these receptors: a human donor with an autoimmune cytopenia or autoimmune hepatitis (not recorded which).

This chain uses TRBV20-1 with TRBJ2-5. The CDR3 sequence is 14 residues long. CDR1 is DFQATT, CDR2 SNEGSKA, per germline (reference sequence). CDR3 residues: CSARVARTQETQYF.

According to its frequency, this clonotype is medium-sized. The CDR3: CASSPGEGVYGYTF. The chain recombines TRBV18 with TRBJ1-2; TCRdb's D gene call, TRBD1, goes unchecked for lack of DNA. CDR3 length: 14 amino acids. Germline CDR1 and CDR2: KGHSH and LQKENI.

The rearrangement links TRBV6-6 to TRBJ2-7. This CDR3 has 14 amino acids. Germline CDR1 MNHNY, CDR2 SVGAGI (reference sequence). This CDR3 reads CASSSIATSYEQYF.

Considering frequency, this clonotype is medium-sized. The CDR3 region is CASSPQGGYTDTQYF. V is TRBV18 and J is TRBJ2-3. The CDR3 totals 15 residues. The germline CDR1 and CDR2 sequences are KGHSH and LQKENI.

The genes are TRBV5-4 and TRBJ1-1; the TRBD1 assignment by TCRdb is unverifiable without DNA. The CDR3 loop spans 17 amino acids. Looked up from germline, CDR1 is SGHNT and CDR2 is YYREEE (reference sequence). CDR3 sequence: CASSIPDRGWKNTEAFF.

According to its frequency, this clonotype is medium-sized. The V call is TRBV5-4, the J call TRBJ2-5. CDR1 SGHNT and CDR2 YYREEE come from the germline V gene (reference sequence). This CDR3 has 11 amino acids. Here the CDR3 reads CASSLVETQYF.

The chain has TRBV5-1 and TRBJ2-5; TCRdb's assignment of TRBD1 cannot be checked, as there is no DNA. The CDR3 runs to 14 residues. Germline CDR1 is SGHRS and CDR2 is YFSETQ. The CDR3 reads CASSFQGLEETQYF.

This chain links TRBV19 with TRBJ1-3. In germline, CDR1 is LNHDA, CDR2 SQIVND (reference sequence). CDR3 size: 13 residues. The CDR3 here is CASSTTLETPYIF.

By frequency, this clonotype registers medium-sized. CDR3 in amino acids: CAWSQRPFPTDTQYF. The chain has TRBV30 and TRBJ2-3; TCRdb designates TRBD1, a call that cannot be tested without DNA. Germline V gene lookup returns CDR1 GTSNPN and CDR2 SVGIG (reference sequence). The CDR3 is 15 residues long.

V gene TRBV5-4 combines with J gene TRBJ1-1. The germline V gene has CDR1 SGHNT and CDR2 YYREEE (reference sequence). The CDR3 is 13 amino acids. CDR3 residues: CASSFSWVGEAFF.

This clonotype is large (0.1 to 1%) by frequency. The chain recombines TRBV29-1 with TRBJ1-2; with no DNA, the TCRdb D assignment of TRBD1 cannot be verified. This CDR3 is built from 13 residues. CDR1 is SQVTM, CDR2 ANQGSEA, per germline. The CDR3 region is CSVEGQVGYGYTF.

This clonotype counts as medium-sized by frequency. J is TRBJ2-7 and V is TRBV10-3; the TCRdb call, TRBD2, lacks DNA for checking. Germline V gene lookup returns CDR1 ENHRY and CDR2 SYGVKD. This CDR3 region has 15 residues. CDR3 protein: CAISDGGGIRYEQYF.

V gene TRBV5-1 combines with J gene TRBJ1-3; TCRdb names TRBD1, which stays unverified in the absence of DNA. This CDR3 contains 15 residues. Germline lookup yields CDR1 SGHRS and CDR2 YFSETQ. Here the CDR3 reads CASSLPAGGGNTIYF.

The chain links TRBV7-2 to TRBJ2-3; TCRdb gives TRBD1 as the D gene, but with no DNA this cannot be confirmed. The germline gives CDR1 SGHTA, CDR2 FQGNSA. CDR3 size: 11 residues. The CDR3 sequence: CASSLAREQYF.

V usage is TRBV5-1 and J usage is TRBJ2-3; TCRdb picks TRBD2, but there is no DNA to check that call. The length of the CDR3 is 18 residues. The V gene's germline CDR1 is SGHRS and CDR2 YFSETQ. The chain's CDR3 is CASSLGGLAGGSTDTQYF.

This chain joins TRBV2 and TRBJ2-3; TCRdb reports TRBD2, a call that lacks DNA to check it against. Germline V gene data show CDR1 as SNHLY and CDR2 as FYNNEI. This CDR3 region has 14 residues. This CDR3 is CASKRGLSTDTQYF.

This clonotype shows up as medium-sized by frequency. The chain links TRBV18 to TRBJ1-2; TCRdb lists TRBD1, though no DNA is available to test this call. The CDR3 sequence is 12 residues long. Germline V gives CDR1 KGHSH, CDR2 LQKENI. The CDR3 is CASTRTDYGYTF.

The chain is built from TRBV12-3 or TRBV12-4 and TRBJ2-7; TCRdb lists TRBD1, though no DNA is available to test this call. CDR3 length equals 14 residues. Here the CDR3 reads CASSPGGITDEQYF.

The chain employs TRBV15 and TRBJ1-1; TCRdb indicates TRBD1, and absent DNA this call remains unverified. Germline V gene lookup returns CDR1 LNHNV and CDR2 YYDKDF (reference sequence). The length of the CDR3 is 15 residues. The chain's CDR3 is CATSRVGGRDTEAFF.

Frequency places this clonotype as medium-sized. The chain combines TRBV5-6 with TRBJ2-2; as DNA is missing, the TRBD1 call by TCRdb cannot be tested. CDR1 and CDR2 from the germline V gene are SGHDT and YYEEEE. CDR3 length: 12 residues. CDR3 sequence: CASQWGTGELFF.

The chain joins TRBV20-1 to TRBJ1-3; TCRdb proposes TRBD1, but this gene call is untestable without DNA. From germline, CDR1 is DFQATT and CDR2 SNEGSKA (reference sequence). This CDR3 has 15 residues. Here the CDR3 reads CSAASSGTGGNTIYF.

Measured by frequency, this clonotype is medium-sized. The CDR3 sequence: CASSYDSGTGELFF. This chain links TRBV6-5 with TRBJ2-2; the TCRdb call, TRBD1, lacks DNA for checking. The germline V gene encodes CDR1 MNHEY and CDR2 SVGAGI. The CDR3 is 14 amino acids.

This clonotype is medium-sized by frequency. The rearrangement joins TRBV19 to TRBJ1-2. Germline V lookup: CDR1 LNHDA, CDR2 SQIVND (reference sequence). The CDR3 contains 14 residues. The CDR3 region is CASSIGGGADGYTF.

This clonotype registers medium-sized by frequency. The V gene is TRBV27, the J gene TRBJ2-1; TCRdb picks TRBD1, but there is no DNA to check that call. The CDR3 totals 16 residues. The germline CDR1 and CDR2 sequences are MNHEY and SMNVEV (reference sequence). The CDR3 protein is CASSVRGGVSYNEQFF.

The chain links TRBV7-9 to TRBJ2-2. CDR3 size: 14 residues. Germline V gives CDR1 SEHNR, CDR2 FQNEAQ (reference sequence). CDR3 amino acids: CASSLGTNTGELFF.